This T cell receptor beta chain was captured by sequencing in a study of OX40 agonist ivuxolimab in advanced cancers. This CDR3 contains 12 residues. Germline assignment: CDR1 SEHNR and CDR2 FQNEAQ (reference sequence). V was pared by 4 bases and J by 6 bases, with 6 bases between. Libraries were prepared by immunoSEQ multiplex PCR; TCRdb keeps only in-frame clonotypes and omits some of them. The sample has 55,000 to 80,000 clones; 80% to 90% are singletons. This chain links TRBV7-9 with TRBJ2-2; D gene uncertain. The clonotype originates from an adult with an advanced solid tumor such as melanoma, head and neck, liver or kidney cancer. Sequenced material: CD4+ or CD8+ T cells sorted from blood, taken in a trial of the OX40 agonist ivuxolimab. CDR3 sequence reads: CASSSPSGELFF. Written as DNA, the CDR3 is TGTGCCAGCAGCTCCCCCTCCGGGGAGCTGTTTTTT.